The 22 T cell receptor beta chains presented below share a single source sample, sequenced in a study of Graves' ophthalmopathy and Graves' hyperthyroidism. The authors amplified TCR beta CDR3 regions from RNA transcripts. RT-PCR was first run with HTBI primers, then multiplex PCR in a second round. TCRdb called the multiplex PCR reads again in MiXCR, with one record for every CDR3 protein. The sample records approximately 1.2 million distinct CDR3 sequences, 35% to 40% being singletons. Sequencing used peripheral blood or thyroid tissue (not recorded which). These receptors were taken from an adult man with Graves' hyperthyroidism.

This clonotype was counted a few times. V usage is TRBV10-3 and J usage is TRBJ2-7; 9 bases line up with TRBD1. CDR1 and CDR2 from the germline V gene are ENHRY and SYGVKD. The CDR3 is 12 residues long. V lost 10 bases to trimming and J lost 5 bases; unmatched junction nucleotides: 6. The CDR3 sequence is CASRDRVDEQYF. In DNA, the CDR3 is TGTGCCAGCCGGGACAGGGTGGACGAGCAGTACTTC.

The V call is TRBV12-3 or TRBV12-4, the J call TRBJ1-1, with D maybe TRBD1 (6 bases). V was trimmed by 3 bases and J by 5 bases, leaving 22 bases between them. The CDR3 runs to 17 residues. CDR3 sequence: CASSFSFLGGGETEAFF. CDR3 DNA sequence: TGTGCCAGCAGTTTCAGCTTTTTAGGAGGGGGGGAAACTGAAGCTTTCTTT.

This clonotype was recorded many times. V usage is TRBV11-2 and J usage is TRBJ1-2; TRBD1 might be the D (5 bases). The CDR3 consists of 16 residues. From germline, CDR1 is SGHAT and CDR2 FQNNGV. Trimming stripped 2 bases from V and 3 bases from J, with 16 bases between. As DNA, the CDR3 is TGTGCCAGCAGCTTAACACCCGAAGGGGCAGACTATGGCTACACCTTC. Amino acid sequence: CASSLTPEGADYGYTF.

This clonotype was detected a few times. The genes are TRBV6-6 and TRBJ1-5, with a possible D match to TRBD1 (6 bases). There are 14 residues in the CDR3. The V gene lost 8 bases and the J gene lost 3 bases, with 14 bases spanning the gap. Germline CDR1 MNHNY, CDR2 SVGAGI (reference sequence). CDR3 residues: CASGSRGINQPQHF. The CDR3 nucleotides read TGTGCCAGCGGTTCGAGGGGGATCAATCAGCCCCAGCATTTT.

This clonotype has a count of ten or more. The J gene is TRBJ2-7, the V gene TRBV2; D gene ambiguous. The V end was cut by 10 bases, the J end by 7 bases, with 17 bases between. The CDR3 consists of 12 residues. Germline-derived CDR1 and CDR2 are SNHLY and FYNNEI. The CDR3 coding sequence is TGTGCCACCCAAGACGGCCCGCCAGAGCAGTACTTC. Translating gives CATQDGPPEQYF.

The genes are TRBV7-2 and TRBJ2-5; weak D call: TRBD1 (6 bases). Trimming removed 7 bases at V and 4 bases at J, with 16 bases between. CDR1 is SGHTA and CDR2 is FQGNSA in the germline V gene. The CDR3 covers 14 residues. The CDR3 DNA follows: TGTGCCAGCACCGAAGGGGGTGGGAGAGAGACCCAGTACTTC. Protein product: CASTEGGGRETQYF. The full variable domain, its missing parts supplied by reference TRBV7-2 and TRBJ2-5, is GAGVSQSPSNKVTEKGKDVELRCDPISGHTALYWYRQSLGQGLEFLIYFQGNSAPDKSGLPSDRFSAERTGGSVSTLTIQRTQQEDSAVYLCASTEGGGRETQYFGPGTRLLVL.

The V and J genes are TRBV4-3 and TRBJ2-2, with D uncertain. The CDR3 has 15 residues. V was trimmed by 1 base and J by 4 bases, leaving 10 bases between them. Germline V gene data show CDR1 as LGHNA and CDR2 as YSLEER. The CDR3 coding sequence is TGCGCCAGCAGCCAAGTCGATGCTAGCACCGGGGAGCTGTTTTTT. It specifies CASSQVDASTGELFF.

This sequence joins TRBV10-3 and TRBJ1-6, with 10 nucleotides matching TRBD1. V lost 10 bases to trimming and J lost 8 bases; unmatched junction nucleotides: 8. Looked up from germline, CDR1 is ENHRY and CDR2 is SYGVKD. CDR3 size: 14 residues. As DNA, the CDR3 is TGTGCCAGCTCCGGGACAGGGGCAGATTCACCCCTCCACTTT. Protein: CASSGTGADSPLHF.

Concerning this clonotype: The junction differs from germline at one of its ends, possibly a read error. This chain's CDR3 is CASSPRSGSNTGELLF. Here the CDR3 DNA reads TGTGCCAGCAGCCCCAGAAGCGGGAGTAACACCGGGGAGCTGCTTTTT. The rearrangement links TRBV7-8 to TRBJ2-2; 8 bases map to TRBD2. This CDR3 comprises 16 residues. CDR1 is SGHVS and CDR2 is FQNEAQ in the germline V gene.

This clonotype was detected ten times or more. Here the CDR3 reads CSVLAFSGRYEQYF. The CDR3 DNA is TGCAGCGTCCTCGCTTTTAGCGGGAGATACGAGCAGTACTTC. The chain has TRBV29-1 and TRBJ2-7, with TRBD2 matching over 9 bases. This CDR3 has 14 residues. V lost 6 bases and J lost 4; bases outside the gene matches: 10. The germline CDR1 and CDR2 sequences are SQVTM and ANQGSEA.

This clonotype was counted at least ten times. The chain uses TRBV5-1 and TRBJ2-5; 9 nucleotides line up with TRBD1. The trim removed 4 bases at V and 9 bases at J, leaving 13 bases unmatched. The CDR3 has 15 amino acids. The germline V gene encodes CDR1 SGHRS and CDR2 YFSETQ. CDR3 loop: CASSRDREGARAQYF. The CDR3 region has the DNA TGCGCCAGCAGCCGGGACAGGGAGGGAGCGAGGGCCCAGTACTTC. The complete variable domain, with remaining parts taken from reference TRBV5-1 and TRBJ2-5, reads KAGVTQTPRYLIKTRGQQVTLSCSPISGHRSVSWYQQTPGQGLQFLFEYFSETQRNKGNFPGRFSGRQFSNSRSEMNVSTLELGDSALYLCASSRDREGARAQYFGPGTRLLVL.

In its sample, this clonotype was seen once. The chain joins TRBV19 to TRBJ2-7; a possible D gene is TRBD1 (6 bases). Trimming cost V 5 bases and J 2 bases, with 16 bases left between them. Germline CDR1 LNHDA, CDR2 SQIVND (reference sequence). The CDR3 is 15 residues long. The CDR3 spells CASSWGQGMAYEQYF. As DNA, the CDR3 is TGTGCCAGTAGTTGGGGGCAGGGGATGGCCTACGAGCAGTACTTC.

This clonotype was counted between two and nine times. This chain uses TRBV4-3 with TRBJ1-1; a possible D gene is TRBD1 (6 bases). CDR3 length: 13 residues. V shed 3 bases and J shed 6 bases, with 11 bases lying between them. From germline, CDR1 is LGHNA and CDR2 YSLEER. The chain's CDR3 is CASSQDRQAEAFF. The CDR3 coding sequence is TGCGCCAGCAGCCAGGATAGACAGGCTGAAGCTTTCTTT.

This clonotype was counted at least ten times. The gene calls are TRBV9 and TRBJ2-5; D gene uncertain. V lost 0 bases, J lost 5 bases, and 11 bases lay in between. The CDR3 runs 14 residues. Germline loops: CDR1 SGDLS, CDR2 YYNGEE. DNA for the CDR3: TGTGCCAGCAGCGTAGAGCGAAGCGCGGAGACCCAGTACTTC. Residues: CASSVERSAETQYF.

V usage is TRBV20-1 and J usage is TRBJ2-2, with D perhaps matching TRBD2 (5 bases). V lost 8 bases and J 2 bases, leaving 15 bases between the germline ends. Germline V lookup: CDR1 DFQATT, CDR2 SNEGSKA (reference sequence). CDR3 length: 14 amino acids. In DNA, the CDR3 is TGCAGTTCAATCCGGGGAACCAACACCGGGGAGCTGTTTTTT. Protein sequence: CSSIRGTNTGELFF.

The CDR3 coding sequence is TGTGCCAGCAGTCCGGATGCCGGCGAGCAGTACTTC. Translated: CASSPDAGEQYF. The rearrangement uses TRBV27 and TRBJ2-7; D remains ambiguous. Trimming took off 5 bases at V and 6 bases at J, with 11 bases between the two ends. The CDR3 runs 12 residues. The germline gives CDR1 MNHEY, CDR2 SMNVEV (reference sequence).

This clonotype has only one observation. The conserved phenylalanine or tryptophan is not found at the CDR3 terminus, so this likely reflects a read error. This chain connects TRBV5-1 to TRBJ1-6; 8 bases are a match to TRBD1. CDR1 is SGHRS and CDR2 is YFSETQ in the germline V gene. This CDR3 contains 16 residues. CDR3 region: CASSLGQGSYNSPLHL. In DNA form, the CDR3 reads TGTGCCAGCAGCTTAGGACAGGGCTCCTATAATTCACCCCTCCACCTT.

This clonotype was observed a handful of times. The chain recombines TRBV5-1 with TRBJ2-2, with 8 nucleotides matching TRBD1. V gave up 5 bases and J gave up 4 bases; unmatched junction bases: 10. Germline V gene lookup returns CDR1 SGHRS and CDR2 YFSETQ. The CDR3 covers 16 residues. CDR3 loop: CASRQTGDKVTGELFF. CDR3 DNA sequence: TGCGCCAGCAGACAGACAGGGGATAAAGTCACCGGGGAGCTGTTTTTT.

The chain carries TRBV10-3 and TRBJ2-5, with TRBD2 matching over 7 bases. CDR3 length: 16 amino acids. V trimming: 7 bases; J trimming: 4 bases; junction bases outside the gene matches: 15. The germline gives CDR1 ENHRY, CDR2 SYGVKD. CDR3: CAIKGTGGLPTETQYF. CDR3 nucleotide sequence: TGTGCCATCAAAGGCACCGGGGGGTTACCGACAGAGACCCAGTACTTC.

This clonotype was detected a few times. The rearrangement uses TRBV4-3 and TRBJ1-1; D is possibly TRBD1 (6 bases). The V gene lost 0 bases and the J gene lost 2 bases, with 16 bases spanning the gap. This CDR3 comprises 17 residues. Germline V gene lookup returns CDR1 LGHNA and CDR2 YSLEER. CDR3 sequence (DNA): TGCGCCAGCAGCCAAGAAGGGGGAGGACGGATTAACACTGAAGCTTTCTTT. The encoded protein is CASSQEGGGRINTEAFF.

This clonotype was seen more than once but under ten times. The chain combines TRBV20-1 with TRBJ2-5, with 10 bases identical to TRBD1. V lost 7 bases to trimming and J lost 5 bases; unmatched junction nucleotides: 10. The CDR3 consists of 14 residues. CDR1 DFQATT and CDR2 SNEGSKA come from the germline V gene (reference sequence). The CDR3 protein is CSVSRDRGWETQYF. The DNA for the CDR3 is TGCAGTGTTAGCCGGGACAGGGGTTGGGAGACCCAGTACTTC.

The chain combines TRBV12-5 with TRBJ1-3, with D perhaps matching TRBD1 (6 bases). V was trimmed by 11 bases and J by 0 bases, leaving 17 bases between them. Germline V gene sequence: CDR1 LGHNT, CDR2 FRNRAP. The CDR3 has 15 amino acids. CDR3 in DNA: TGTGCTGGTTCCAGTGGGACATTCTCTGGAAACACCATATATTTT. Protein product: CAGSSGTFSGNTIYF.